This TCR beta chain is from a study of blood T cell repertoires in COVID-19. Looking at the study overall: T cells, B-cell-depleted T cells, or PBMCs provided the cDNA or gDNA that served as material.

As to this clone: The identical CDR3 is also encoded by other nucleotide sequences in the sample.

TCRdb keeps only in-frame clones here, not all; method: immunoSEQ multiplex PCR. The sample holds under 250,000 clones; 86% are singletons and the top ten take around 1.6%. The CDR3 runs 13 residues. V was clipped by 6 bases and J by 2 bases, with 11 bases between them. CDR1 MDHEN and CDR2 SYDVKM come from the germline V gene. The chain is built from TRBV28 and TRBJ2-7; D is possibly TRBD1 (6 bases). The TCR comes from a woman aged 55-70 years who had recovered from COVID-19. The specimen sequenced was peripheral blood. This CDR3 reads CASRPTGTYEQYF. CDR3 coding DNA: TGTGCCAGCAGACCGACAGGAACCTACGAGCAGTACTTC.